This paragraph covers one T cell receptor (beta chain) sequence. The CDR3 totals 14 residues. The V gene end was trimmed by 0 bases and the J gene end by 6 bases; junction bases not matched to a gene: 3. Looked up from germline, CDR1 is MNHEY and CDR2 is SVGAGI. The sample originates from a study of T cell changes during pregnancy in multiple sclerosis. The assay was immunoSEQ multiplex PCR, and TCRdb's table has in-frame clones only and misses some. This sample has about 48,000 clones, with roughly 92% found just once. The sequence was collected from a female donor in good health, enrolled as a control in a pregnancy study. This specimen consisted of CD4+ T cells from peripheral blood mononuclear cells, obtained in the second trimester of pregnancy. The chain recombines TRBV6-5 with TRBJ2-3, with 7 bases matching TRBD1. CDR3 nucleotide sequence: TGTGCCAGCAGTTACTCCGGACAGGCCGATACGCAGTATTTT. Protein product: CASSYSGQADTQYF.